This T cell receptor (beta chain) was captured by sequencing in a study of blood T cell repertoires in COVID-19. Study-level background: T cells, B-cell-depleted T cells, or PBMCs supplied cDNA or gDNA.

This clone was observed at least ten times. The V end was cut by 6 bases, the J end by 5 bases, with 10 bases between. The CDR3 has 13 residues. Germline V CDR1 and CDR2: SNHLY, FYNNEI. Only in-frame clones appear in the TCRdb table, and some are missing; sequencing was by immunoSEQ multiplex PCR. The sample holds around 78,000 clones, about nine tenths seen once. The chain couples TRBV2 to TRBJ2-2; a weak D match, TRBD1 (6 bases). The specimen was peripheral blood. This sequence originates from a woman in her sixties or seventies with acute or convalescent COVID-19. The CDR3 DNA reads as TGTGCCAGCAGCCAACAGGGAACCGGGGAGCTGTTTTTT. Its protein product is CASSQQGTGELFF. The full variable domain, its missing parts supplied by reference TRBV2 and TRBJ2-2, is EPEVTQTPSHQVTQMGQEVILRCVPISNHLYFYWYRQILGQKVEFLVSFYNNEISEKSEIFDDQFSVERPDGSNFTLKIRSTKLEDSAMYFCASSQQGTGELFFGEGSRLTVL.